Presented here are 32 T cell receptor beta chains from one specimen sequenced in a study of OX40 agonist ivuxolimab in advanced cancers. The protocol was immunoSEQ multiplex PCR, while the TCRdb copy is restricted to in-frame clones and leaves out a portion. The sample contains approximately 45,000 clones, roughly 86% of which appear only once. The specimen comprised CD4+ or CD8+ T cells sorted from blood, sampled in a trial of the OX40 agonist ivuxolimab. The receptors stem from an adult with an advanced solid tumor such as melanoma, head and neck, liver or kidney cancer.

In this sample, this clone turned up a few times. The same CDR3 also results from other DNA sequences found in this sample. This CDR3 is CASSFGQLNTEAFF. The CDR3 DNA reads TGTGCCAGCAGCTTTGGACAGCTGAACACTGAAGCTTTCTTT. The J gene is TRBJ1-1, the V gene TRBV11-2; possible D gene TRBD1, 6 bases. The CDR3 is made up of 14 amino acids. Germline CDR1 and CDR2: SGHAT and FQNNGV. Trimming removed 3 bases from V and 0 bases from J, with 8 bases in between.

The CDR3 DNA follows: TGTGCCAGCAGCGATACAGGGCAAGAGACCCAGTACTTC. This sequence encodes CASSDTGQETQYF. The rearrangement links TRBV7-9 to TRBJ2-5; a possible D gene is TRBD1 (6 bases). The germline V gene encodes CDR1 SEHNR and CDR2 FQNEAQ (reference sequence). CDR3 length equals 13 residues. The V gene lost 5 bases and the J gene lost 2 bases, with 9 bases spanning the gap.

V usage is TRBV4-1 and J usage is TRBJ2-3; TRBD2 matches 7 bases. The CDR3 totals 18 residues. The junction had 15 bases not matched to a gene; V was cut back by 0 bases and J by 6 bases. The V gene's germline CDR1 is MGHRA and CDR2 YSYEKL. The DNA for the CDR3 is TGCGCCAGCAGCCAAGATTCCAGCGGGGCCATCTCCGTCGATACGCAGTATTTT. It encodes CASSQDSSGAISVDTQYF.

V usage is TRBV27 and J usage is TRBJ1-1; D gene unclear. Trimming removed 4 bases from V and 2 bases from J, with 8 bases in between. The V gene's germline CDR1 is MNHEY and CDR2 SMNVEV (reference sequence). CDR3 length: 13 residues. The CDR3 DNA reads TGTGCCAGCAGTTCCATAGGTAACACTGAAGCTTTCTTT. Translated: CASSSIGNTEAFF.

This clone showed up just once. This sequence joins TRBV27 and TRBJ2-7; D gene uncertain. This CDR3 region has 12 residues. V was clipped by 8 bases and J by 3 bases, with 11 bases between them. Germline V gene data show CDR1 as MNHEY and CDR2 as SMNVEV (reference sequence). Written as DNA, the CDR3 is TGTGCCAGCCTTGGGAATGGCTACGAGCAGTACTTC. Amino acid sequence: CASLGNGYEQYF.

CDR3 in amino acids: CASSQTHGTDTQYF. CDR3 in DNA: TGTGCCAGCAGCCAAACTCATGGCACAGATACGCAGTATTTT. The rearrangement uses TRBV7-2 and TRBJ2-3; D gene unclear. The CDR3 is 14 amino acids. Germline-derived CDR1 and CDR2 are SGHTA and FQGNSA. V shed 5 bases and J shed 1 base, with 10 bases lying between them.

CDR3 nucleotides: TGTGCCAGCAGTCTCGACACCGGGGAGCTGTTTTTT. Its protein product is CASSLDTGELFF. The V and J genes are TRBV28 and TRBJ2-2; D remains unclear. The CDR3 loop spans 12 amino acids. The V gene lost 5 bases and the J gene lost 3 bases, with 4 bases spanning the gap. Germline CDR1 and CDR2: MDHEN and SYDVKM. The entire variable domain, with the rest obtained from reference TRBV28 and TRBJ2-2, is as follows: DVKVTQSSRYLVKRTGEKVFLECVQDMDHENMFWYRQDPGLGLRLIYFSYDVKMKEKGDIPEGYSVSREKKERFSLILESASTNQTSMYLCASSLDTGELFFGEGSRLTVL.

This clone ranks as medium-sized. The V and J genes are TRBV13 and TRBJ2-2; 12 bases are a match to TRBD1. Germline V gene data show CDR1 as PRHDT and CDR2 as FYEKMQ (reference sequence). The CDR3 spans 16 residues. V was pared by 6 bases and J by 7 bases, with 9 bases of the junction left unmatched. CDR3 protein: CASRETGTGGYGELFF. DNA for the CDR3: TGTGCCAGCAGAGAAACGGGGACAGGGGGCTACGGGGAGCTGTTTTTT.

The chain combines TRBV4-1 with TRBJ1-1, with D unresolved. V lost 2 bases to trimming and J lost 0 bases, with 10 bases between them. CDR3 length: 15 residues. Germline CDR1 is MGHRA and CDR2 is YSYEKL. The CDR3 bases are TGCGCCAGCAGCCAACCGGAGGTCTTGAACACTGAAGCTTTCTTT. Its protein product is CASSQPEVLNTEAFF.

The rearrangement joins TRBV29-1 to TRBJ2-1, with D possibly being TRBD2 (5 bases). The germline CDR1 and CDR2 sequences are SQVTM and ANQGSEA. This CDR3 comprises 13 residues. V was clipped by 4 bases and J by 8 bases, with 15 bases between them. The CDR3 is CSVGVWELYEQFF. CDR3 nucleotides: TGCAGCGTTGGGGTGTGGGAGCTCTATGAGCAGTTCTTC.

The chain is built from TRBV10-2 and TRBJ2-1; D may match TRBD1 or TRBD2 (6 bases each). The CDR3 runs 17 residues. Germline V gene data show CDR1 as WSHSY and CDR2 as SAAADI. V was cut by 6 bases and J by 6 bases, with 24 bases left in between. CDR3 sequence reads: CASSPVLAELQGNEQFF. CDR3 bases: TGCGCCAGCAGCCCCGTGTTAGCGGAATTACAGGGCAATGAGCAGTTCTTC.

The rearrangement links TRBV9 to TRBJ1-1; 7 nucleotides align to TRBD1. The J segment lost 1 base and the V segment lost 3 bases, leaving 12 bases of the junction unmatched. The CDR3 runs to 17 residues. CDR1 SGDLS and CDR2 YYNGEE come from the germline V gene. The DNA of the CDR3 is TGTGCCAGCAGCGCGGAGGGGGCGCCGACAGGGAACACTGAAGCTTTCTTT. Its protein is CASSAEGAPTGNTEAFF.

There are a few counts of this clone. The J gene is TRBJ1-1, the V gene TRBV11-2; TRBD1 matches 7 bases. Looked up from germline, CDR1 is SGHAT and CDR2 is FQNNGV. The CDR3 has 13 amino acids. V was clipped by 5 bases and J by 3 bases; unmatched bases: 3. The CDR3 DNA sequence: TGTGCCAGCAGCGGGGACAGCTACACTGAAGCTTTCTTT. It specifies CASSGDSYTEAFF.

This rearrangement joins TRBV12-5 to TRBJ2-5, with D perhaps being TRBD1 or TRBD2 (6 bases each). The germline V gene encodes CDR1 LGHNT and CDR2 FRNRAP. There are 16 residues in the CDR3. The V end lost 1 base, the J end lost 5 bases, and 17 bases lay between the germline ends. The CDR3 sequence is CASGLDSEGGEETQYF. CDR3 in DNA: TGTGCTAGTGGTTTGGATTCGGAGGGGGGCGAGGAGACCCAGTACTTC.

The CDR3 is CASSSGQGTDTQYF. The CDR3 region has the DNA TGTGCCAGCAGCTCCGGACAGGGAACAGATACGCAGTATTTT. The chain has TRBV7-2 and TRBJ2-3; 8 bases agree with TRBD1. The CDR3 totals 14 residues. V shed 4 bases and J 3 bases; nucleotides not matched to a gene: 3. Germline loops: CDR1 SGHTA, CDR2 FQGNSA. The variable domain in full, with the rest retrieved from reference TRBV7-2 and TRBJ2-3, is GAGVSQSPSNKVTEKGKDVELRCDPISGHTALYWYRQSLGQGLEFLIYFQGNSAPDKSGLPSDRFSAERTGGSVSTLTIQRTQQEDSAVYLCASSSGQGTDTQYFGPGTRLTVL.

This sequence joins TRBV7-9 and TRBJ2-1; the D gene is possibly TRBD2 (6 bases). Trimming took 5 bases from V and 7 from J, leaving 15 bases between them. Germline assignment: CDR1 SEHNR and CDR2 FQNEAQ (reference sequence). The CDR3 length is 14 residues. In DNA, the CDR3 is TGTGCCAGCAGCGGAAGACGACTAGTTAATGAGCAGTTCTTC. Translated: CASSGRRLVNEQFF.

The chain links TRBV18 to TRBJ2-7, with TRBD2 identical over 7 bases. After removal of 5 bases from V and 5 bases from J, the junction contained 9 bases not matched to a gene. CDR1 and CDR2 (germline): KGHSH, LQKENI. This CDR3 comprises 14 residues. CDR3 nucleotides: TGTGCCAGCTCATCCGGCGGGAGAGGCCACGAGCAGTACTTC. Translated, it gives CASSSGGRGHEQYF. The whole variable domain, filled in from reference TRBV18 and TRBJ2-7, reads NAGVMQNPRHLVRRRGQEARLRCSPMKGHSHVYWYRQLPEEGLKFMVYLQKENIIDESGMPKERFSAEFPKEGPSILRIQQVVRGDSAAYFCASSSGGRGHEQYFGPGTRLTVT.

CDR3 in amino acids: CASSPLAGGGSEQFF. In DNA, the CDR3 is TGTGCCAGCAGCCCGCTAGCGGGAGGAGGTAGTGAGCAGTTCTTC. This chain links TRBV27 with TRBJ2-1; 11 nucleotides line up with TRBD2. The V segment lost 6 bases and the J segment 9 bases; nucleotides outside the gene matches: 10. The CDR3 has 15 amino acids. CDR1 is MNHEY, CDR2 SMNVEV, per germline (reference sequence).

CDR3 loop: CASSLAGPTGELFF. CDR3 nucleotide sequence: TGCGCCAGCAGCTTGGCCGGGCCTACCGGGGAGCTGTTTTTT. The chain combines TRBV5-1 with TRBJ2-2; D uncertain. Between the trimmed V and J ends, which lost 0 bases and 5 bases, there was a span of 8 bases. In germline, CDR1 is SGHRS, CDR2 YFSETQ. The CDR3 has 14 residues.

CDR3: CASSLWSGTSGFTSTDTQYF. CDR3 nucleotides: TGTGCCAGCAGTTTATGGTCTGGGACTAGCGGGTTTACTAGCACAGATACGCAGTATTTT. This chain links TRBV28 with TRBJ2-3, with 12 positions matching TRBD2. This CDR3 is 20 amino acids long. CDR1 is MDHEN, CDR2 SYDVKM, per germline. The trim removed 0 bases at V and 0 bases at J, leaving 10 bases unmatched.

V gene TRBV5-5 combines with J gene TRBJ2-7, with D possibly being TRBD1 (5 bases). V lost 1 base to trimming and J lost 1 base, with 9 bases between them. The CDR3 totals 14 residues. Germline assignment: CDR1 SGHKS and CDR2 YYEKEE (reference sequence). The CDR3, as DNA: TGTGCCAGCAGCTTGTTGCAGGGTTCCTACGAGCAGTACGTC. It yields the protein CASSLLQGSYEQYV.

The CDR3 DNA sequence: TGTGCCAGCAGCATGACTAGAGCGGCCGGGGAGCTGTTTTTT. Translation gives CASSMTRAAGELFF. The chain couples TRBV11-2 to TRBJ2-2, with D tentatively TRBD2 (6 bases). V was pared by 5 bases and J by 6 bases, with 13 bases between. Looked up from germline, CDR1 is SGHAT and CDR2 is FQNNGV. The CDR3 runs 14 residues.

The V call is TRBV6-5, the J call TRBJ1-1; D gene unclear. V was trimmed by 2 bases and J by 4 bases, leaving 8 bases between them. The CDR3 totals 13 residues. Germline V gene lookup returns CDR1 MNHEY and CDR2 SVGAGI. CDR3 nucleotides: TGTGCCAGCAGTTACGGGGAGGGCACTGAAGCTTTCTTT. Its protein is CASSYGEGTEAFF.

CDR3 sequence: CASSLDSGEAFF. CDR3 DNA: TGTGCCAGCAGCTTAGATTCGGGGGAAGCTTTCTTT. The chain combines TRBV11-3 with TRBJ1-1; D ambiguous. The V and J ends lost 0 bases and 8 bases respectively, with 7 bases between them. CDR1 is SGHNT and CDR2 is YENEEA in the germline V gene. There are 12 residues in the CDR3.

The rearrangement joins TRBV7-9 to TRBJ2-1; D ambiguous. This CDR3 has 13 residues. CDR1 is SEHNR, CDR2 FQNEAQ, per germline (reference sequence). The V gene lost 1 base and the J gene lost 9 bases, with 10 bases spanning the gap. CDR3 nucleotides: TGTGCCAGCAGCTTAGATAGGGCAAGTGAGCAGTTCTTC. Its translation: CASSLDRASEQFF. Full variable domain (remainder filled in from reference TRBV7-9 and TRBJ2-1): DTGVSQNPRHKITKRGQNVTFRCDPISEHNRLYWYRQTLGQGPEFLTYFQNEAQLEKSRLLSDRFSAERPKGSFSTLEIQRTEQGDSAMYLCASSLDRASEQFFGPGTRLTVL.

The V and J genes are TRBV11-2 and TRBJ2-7; no clear D. V was pared by 1 base and J by 3 bases, with 10 bases between. CDR1 is SGHAT, CDR2 FQNNGV, per germline. This CDR3 has 14 amino acids. The CDR3 DNA reads as TGTGCCAGCAGCTTAGCCGAAGTCTTCTACGAGCAGTACTTC. Translating it yields CASSLAEVFYEQYF.

This clone is categorized as medium-sized (0.01 to 0.1%). The chain links TRBV19 to TRBJ2-6; the D gene is possibly TRBD1 (6 bases). Germline CDR1 is LNHDA and CDR2 is SQIVND (reference sequence). Trimming shortened V by 4 bases and J by 2 bases, and 18 bases separated the two germline ends. The CDR3 is 18 residues long. The CDR3 here is CASSSRDIGLAGANVLTF. The CDR3 DNA is TGTGCCAGTAGTAGCCGGGACATTGGGCTTGCTGGGGCCAACGTCCTGACTTTC. The complete variable domain, with remaining parts taken from reference TRBV19 and TRBJ2-6, reads DGGITQSPKYLFRKEGQNVTLSCEQNLNHDAMYWYRQDPGQGLRLIYYSQIVNDFQKGDIAEGYSVSREKKESFPLTVTSAQKNPTAFYLCASSSRDIGLAGANVLTFGAGSRLTVL.

The V and J genes are TRBV29-1 and TRBJ1-1, with D possibly matching TRBD1 (5 bases). V was pared by 5 bases and J by 0 bases, with 10 bases between. The CDR3 is made up of 13 amino acids. Germline V gene lookup returns CDR1 SQVTM and CDR2 ANQGSEA. CDR3 residues: CSVPGLMNTEAFF. CDR3 DNA sequence: TGCAGCGTTCCGGGACTGATGAACACTGAAGCTTTCTTT.

The rearrangement joins TRBV7-9 to TRBJ1-4, with TRBD1 matching 7 bases. This CDR3 is 14 amino acids long. The junction had 4 bases not matched to a gene; V was cut back by 5 bases and J by 4 bases. Looked up from germline, CDR1 is SEHNR and CDR2 is FQNEAQ (reference sequence). The CDR3 loop reads CASSPGQVNEKLFF. The CDR3 coding sequence is TGTGCCAGCAGCCCAGGACAGGTTAATGAAAAACTGTTTTTT.

The chain employs TRBV4-1 and TRBJ1-1; D gene uncertain. The germline V and J ends were trimmed by 2 bases and 7 bases, with 5 bases remaining between them. Germline-derived CDR1 and CDR2 are MGHRA and YSYEKL. This CDR3 region has 11 residues. The CDR3 coding sequence is TGCGCCAGCAGCCAAAAGGGTGAAGCTTTCTTT. Protein: CASSQKGEAFF.

V gene TRBV19 combines with J gene TRBJ1-4, with D unresolved. This CDR3 contains 12 residues. Germline V CDR1 and CDR2: LNHDA, SQIVND (reference sequence). The V end was cut by 1 base, the J end by 8 bases, with 5 bases between. The CDR3 DNA follows: TGTGCCAGTAGTATAGGAGGCGAAAAACTGTTTTTT. Amino acids: CASSIGGEKLFF.

The chain uses TRBV5-6 and TRBJ2-5; no clear D. The V end lost 2 bases, the J end lost 5 bases, and 7 bases lay between the germline ends. This CDR3 is built from 12 residues. CDR1 SGHDT and CDR2 YYEEEE come from the germline V gene. For the CDR3, the DNA is TGTGCCAGCAGCTTAGATTGGGAGACCCAGTACTTC. As protein: CASSLDWETQYF.